Below are 9 T cell receptor beta chains sequenced from a single sample in a study of T-cell reconstitution after alpha-beta-depleted transplantation in children. The TCRbeta library incorporated unique molecular identifiers. MiXCR, applied by TCRdb to the PCR reads, yields one record per CDR3 protein. This sample yields approximately 270,000 distinct CDR3 sequences, of which nearly 10% are seen a single time; around 10% belongs to the top ten. Sequenced material: PBMCs from the stem cell graft donor, taken from the stem cell graft. The receptors derive from a human donor who donated a stem cell graft to a child with SCID.

This clonotype has a count of ten or more. The genes are TRBV3-1 and TRBJ2-3; D not certain. The CDR3 is made up of 16 amino acids. Trimming left V 0 bases short and J 1 base short, with 11 bases between. Germline assignment: CDR1 LGHDT and CDR2 YNNKEL (reference sequence). This CDR3 reads CASSQDNVRGTDTQYF. CDR3 DNA: TGTGCCAGCAGCCAAGATAATGTCCGGGGCACAGATACGCAGTATTTT.

This clonotype occurred a few times. The chain is built from TRBV20-1 and TRBJ1-1; the D is unclear. Germline CDR1 DFQATT, CDR2 SNEGSKA (reference sequence). The CDR3 loop spans 12 amino acids. The V and J ends lost 5 bases and 1 base respectively, with 8 bases between them. CDR3 loop: CSAVQKNTEAFF. The CDR3 region has the DNA TGCAGTGCTGTACAGAAGAACACTGAAGCTTTCTTT.

This clonotype was detected only a few times. The gene calls are TRBV10-3 and TRBJ2-5; TRBD2 agrees at 8 bases. V was clipped by 3 bases and J by 1 base; unmatched bases: 4. The germline V gene has CDR1 ENHRY and CDR2 SYGVKD. This CDR3 has 15 residues. The CDR3 is CAISDLAGSQETQYF. DNA for the CDR3: TGTGCCATCAGTGATTTAGCGGGGAGCCAAGAGACCCAGTACTTC.

CDR3 protein: CASSRIPGQSYEQYF. The DNA of the CDR3 is TGTGCCAGCAGCCGCATCCCGGGACAGTCCTACGAGCAGTACTTC. The chain has TRBV16 and TRBJ2-7; 7 positions agree with TRBD1. The CDR3 length is 15 residues. Looked up from germline, CDR1 is KGHSY and CDR2 is FQNENV. J was trimmed by 1 base and V by 4 bases; bases with no gene match: 7.

This clonotype was counted at least ten times. The chain links TRBV12-3 or TRBV12-4 to TRBJ2-5; D remains ambiguous. V lost 8 bases and J lost 1, with 11 bases in between. The CDR3 runs to 13 residues. The CDR3 DNA reads as TGTGCCAGCCGCGAGAAGGGCCAAGAGACCCAGTACTTC. This gives the protein CASREKGQETQYF.

In nucleotides, the CDR3 is TGTGCCAGCAGCTTACTGGGGACAGGGGTCAATGAGCAGTTCTTC. This sequence encodes CASSLLGTGVNEQFF. The chain couples TRBV7-9 to TRBJ2-1, with 10 positions matching TRBD1. The CDR3 totals 15 residues. With V trimmed by 2 bases and J by 6 bases, 4 bases remained unmatched. Germline-derived CDR1 and CDR2 are SEHNR and FQNEAQ (reference sequence).

The chain couples TRBV7-9 to TRBJ2-5; 8 bases match TRBD1. Germline values: CDR1 SEHNR, CDR2 FQNEAQ (reference sequence). The CDR3 spans 17 residues. Losses at the gene ends were 1 base for V and 4 bases for J; bases not matched to a gene: 11. The CDR3 here is CASSLVFDRGVRETQYF. Written as DNA, the CDR3 is TGTGCCAGCAGCTTAGTATTTGACAGGGGAGTAAGAGAGACCCAGTACTTC.

The chain employs TRBV7-8 and TRBJ2-1; D uncertain. The CDR3 is made up of 12 amino acids. V was pared by 0 bases and J by 5 bases, with 2 bases between. In germline, CDR1 is SGHVS, CDR2 FQNEAQ. The DNA of the CDR3 is TGTGCCAGCAGCTTAGCCAACAATGAGCAGTTCTTC. Its translation: CASSLANNEQFF. The whole variable domain, remainder taken from reference TRBV7-8 and TRBJ2-1, is GAGVSQSPRYKVAKRGQDVALRCDPISGHVSLFWYQQALGQGPEFLTYFQNEAQLDKSGLPSDRFFAERPEGSVSTLKIQRTQQEDSAVYLCASSLANNEQFFGPGTRLTVL.

The chain carries TRBV3-1 and TRBJ1-2, with unresolved D. The ends were cut back, 5 bases at V and 8 bases at J, with 15 bases in the middle. The CDR3 extends over 13 amino acids. CDR1 LGHDT and CDR2 YNNKEL come from the germline V gene (reference sequence). CDR3 nucleotides: TGTGCCAGCAGCGCCATCCGGGGAGGCGGCTACACCTTC. Amino acids: CASSAIRGGGYTF.